The sequence of this T cell receptor beta chain was determined in a study of early T cells in non-severe SARS-CoV-2 infection (dated by TCRdb to about 2021). At the level of the whole study: Bulk RNA from unsorted whole blood was used for TCR sequencing, so alpha and beta chains could not be paired.

The table lists this clonotype with a few counts. No cognate antigen has been identified for it. No base quality information exists; no much larger clone differs at one position. Receptor libraries were prepared by 5' RACE. The sample was run on a NextSeq 500. To correct for sequencing error and PCR bias, the TCR library protocol tagged individual cDNA molecules with unique molecular identifiers. Sequencing covered both TCR alpha and beta chains, and within each sample the abundances of alpha and beta sequences were tightly co-correlated. The authors' analysis ran thus. Decombinator V4 was used to annotate the V gene, J gene and CDR3 of the TCR sequences. TCRs were defined as expanded if a significant change between any two time points was detected under a Poisson model with p below 0.0001. TCR abundances were normalised to the total number of TCRs sequenced per sample and were expressed as counts per million. TRAV1-2 paired with TRAJ12, TRAJ20 or TRAJ33 defined MAIT TCRs, while TRAV10 paired with TRAJ18 defined iNKT TCRs. A search of VDJdb, accessed on 1 November 2021, was run for TCRs annotated to CMV, EBV and SARS-CoV-2, with TCRs annotated for multiple antigens excluded. TCRdb took the public reads, trimmed them with fastp at Q25, ran MiXCR for clone calling and kept in-frame beta chains. A single entry per CDR3 protein holds the most common genes and DNA from its merged rows. The V and J calls come from TCRdb's annotation, not from the publication. Within this sample are tens of thousands of distinct CDR3 sequences, with around 13% of them counted one time only. Less than 1.5% of the sample is in the top ten clones.

The germline V gene (reference sequence) yields MNHEY for CDR1 and SMNVEV for CDR2. Compared with germline, V lacks 6 bases and J lacks 4 bases; bases without a gene match: 8. The CDR3 runs 15 residues from the cysteine to the phenylalanine. Of all the DNA, just the CDR3 is kept, 45 bases in frame from base 1. Study-wide conclusions, independent of this receptor: VDJdb matching was skewed toward anti-spike CD8 responses and likely underestimated virus-specific expansions by missing private and CD4 specificities.

Set within a cohort of healthcare workers in London, UK, this nested case-control study involved weekly PCR testing of nasopharyngeal swabs along with blood sampling. Healthcare workers were enrolled in the week of the UK lockdown, from 23 to 31 March 2020, and were followed every week for up to 16 weeks. The chain joins TRBV27 to TRBJ1-2, and 10 junctional nucleotides match TRBD1. The sample taken for sequencing was whole blood. The clonotype originates from an adult who was a healthcare worker with PCR-confirmed SARS-CoV-2 infection or an uninfected control (not recorded which). The DNA sequence reads TGTGCCAGCAGAAAGACAGGGGGCAACTTCTATGGCTACACCTTC. Translated, it reads CASRKTGGNFYGYTF.